The 26 T cell receptor beta chains presented below share a single source sample, sequenced in a study of T cells in localized non-small cell lung cancer. Libraries were prepared by immunoSEQ multiplex PCR; TCRdb keeps only in-frame clonotypes and omits some of them. Among under 5,000 clones listed, 32% were seen once. Sequencing was performed on lung tumor tissue, taken before any cancer treatment. All receptors derive from a woman aged 40-75 years with stage II squamous cell lung carcinoma.

In its sample, this clone was seen once. V gene TRBV19 combines with J gene TRBJ2-1; TRBD2 might be the D (6 bases). The length of the CDR3 is 14 residues. Germline V CDR1 and CDR2: LNHDA, SQIVND (reference sequence). V lost 7 bases and J 8 bases, leaving 18 bases between the germline ends. The CDR3 DNA is TGTGCCAGTAATTTTAGGCGGGGCGTGGATGAGCAGTTCTTC. Amino acid sequence: CASNFRRGVDEQFF.

This clone was found a few times. The CDR3 nucleotides are TGTGCCAGCAGCTTAATGGGCGGGAGGGGTAATGAGCAGTTCTTC. Its translation is CASSLMGGRGNEQFF. This chain connects TRBV11-3 to TRBJ2-1; 9 bases line up with TRBD2. CDR1 SGHNT and CDR2 YENEEA come from the germline V gene. This CDR3 comprises 15 residues. V gave up 2 bases and J gave up 7 bases; unmatched junction bases: 6.

This rearrangement joins TRBV10-2 to TRBJ2-1; 9 nucleotides match TRBD2. The V and J ends lost 6 bases and 4 bases, in that order; junction bases with no gene match: 4. Germline V gives CDR1 WSHSY, CDR2 SAAADI. The CDR3 covers 14 residues. For the CDR3, the DNA is TGCGCCAGCAGAGCTAGCGGGGTGTACAATGAGCAGTTCTTC. Residues: CASRASGVYNEQFF.

This clone has a handful of counts. The V gene is TRBV28, the J gene TRBJ1-1, with 8 positions matching TRBD1. Trimming took 6 bases from V and 1 from J; bases not matched to a gene: 4. The CDR3 totals 14 residues. CDR1 is MDHEN, CDR2 SYDVKM, per germline. The chain's CDR3 is CASSSGTGNTEAFF. The CDR3 DNA reads as TGTGCCAGCAGCTCCGGGACAGGGAACACTGAAGCTTTCTTT.

The rearrangement uses TRBV6-4 and TRBJ1-4; D possibly corresponds to TRBD1 (5 bases). Trimming took 3 bases from V and 0 from J, leaving 14 bases between them. The length of the CDR3 is 17 residues. In germline, CDR1 is MRHNA, CDR2 SNTAGT. The CDR3 DNA reads as TGTGCCAGCAGTGAAATGCCCATACAGGCAACTAATGAAAAACTGTTTTTT. Protein sequence: CASSEMPIQATNEKLFF.

There are a few counts of this clone. This rearrangement joins TRBV11-3 to TRBJ2-1; 11 bases agree with TRBD2. The junction had 4 bases not matched to a gene; V was cut back by 5 bases and J by 4 bases. The CDR3 is 15 amino acids. The germline V gene encodes CDR1 SGHNT and CDR2 YENEEA. The CDR3 region is CASSPIAGGYNEQFF. CDR3 nucleotide sequence: TGTGCCAGCAGCCCTATAGCGGGAGGGTACAATGAGCAGTTCTTC. The variable domain in full, with the rest retrieved from reference TRBV11-3 and TRBJ2-1, is EAGVVQSPRYKIIEKKQPVAFWCNPISGHNTLYWYLQNLGQGPELLIRYENEEAVDDSQLPKDRFSAERLKGVDSTLKIQPAELGDSAVYLCASSPIAGGYNEQFFGPGTRLTVL.

This rearrangement joins TRBV30 to TRBJ2-7; 10 nucleotides line up with TRBD1. Germline assignment: CDR1 GTSNPN and CDR2 SVGIG (reference sequence). The CDR3 runs to 12 residues. V lost 6 bases to trimming and J lost 3 bases; unmatched junction nucleotides: 2. CDR3 in amino acids: CACRDRGYEQYF. As DNA, the CDR3 is TGTGCCTGTCGGGACAGGGGCTACGAGCAGTACTTC.

This clone was seen a handful of times. The CDR3 DNA reads as TGTGCCAGCAGTTCCCCGAGACAGGGGACTTACGAGCAGTACTTC. This translates into CASSSPRQGTYEQYF. The rearrangement joins TRBV6-8 to TRBJ2-7, with 8 bases matching TRBD1. This CDR3 comprises 15 residues. V shed 4 bases, J shed 4 bases, and the junction held 9 bases outside the gene matches. Germline V CDR1 and CDR2: MNHGY, SAAAGT.

In its sample, this clone was seen a few times. CDR3 nucleotides: TGTGCCAGTACCCAACAGCGGAACACCGGGGAGCTGTTTTTT. Translated: CASTQQRNTGELFF. V gene TRBV19 combines with J gene TRBJ2-2, with D unresolved. The CDR3 loop spans 14 amino acids. The V gene lost 7 bases and the J gene lost 1 base, with 10 bases spanning the gap. Germline V gene lookup returns CDR1 LNHDA and CDR2 SQIVND (reference sequence).

The J gene is TRBJ1-1, the V gene TRBV19; D uncertain. V gave up 5 bases and J gave up 3 bases, with 13 bases separating them. CDR3 length: 14 residues. Per germline, CDR1 LNHDA and CDR2 SQIVND (reference sequence). This CDR3 is CASSASGRDTEAFF. For the CDR3, the DNA is TGTGCCAGTAGTGCTTCTGGACGCGACACTGAAGCTTTCTTT.

This clone occurred a few times. The chain employs TRBV6-8 and TRBJ1-1; unclear D gene. The CDR3 consists of 13 residues. Trimming left V 6 bases short and J 1 base short, with 9 bases between. Germline V gives CDR1 MNHGY, CDR2 SAAAGT. CDR3 region: CASRSSGNTEAFF. Written as DNA, the CDR3 is TGTGCCAGCAGGAGCTCAGGGAACACTGAAGCTTTCTTT.

The chain recombines TRBV5-1 with TRBJ2-7; 8 bases match TRBD2. There are 15 residues in the CDR3. V lost 2 bases and J lost 4; bases outside the gene matches: 8. Germline CDR1 reads SGHRS; CDR2 reads YFSETQ. CDR3 sequence reads: CASSLGAGVLYEQYF. DNA for the CDR3: TGCGCCAGCAGCTTAGGAGCGGGAGTGTTATACGAGCAGTACTTC.

This clone was seen only a few times. The chain uses TRBV28 and TRBJ2-2; 8 nucleotides align to TRBD1. The germline gives CDR1 MDHEN, CDR2 SYDVKM. V was pared by 6 bases and J by 3 bases, with 15 bases of the junction left unmatched. CDR3 size: 18 residues. The CDR3 DNA is TGTGCCAGCAGCACGGACAGGGCACGAGGGGGTTACACCGGGGAGCTGTTTTTT. Translation gives CASSTDRARGGYTGELFF.

The chain uses TRBV6-8 and TRBJ2-5, with D perhaps matching TRBD2 (5 bases). The CDR3 totals 16 residues. V was cut by 5 bases and J by 2 bases, with 18 bases left in between. Germline V gene sequence: CDR1 MNHGY, CDR2 SAAAGT. The DNA for the CDR3 is TGTGCCAGCAGTGTTTCCCGGATCGGAGGACAAGAGACCCAGTACTTC. It specifies CASSVSRIGGQETQYF.

The chain couples TRBV28 to TRBJ1-2, with D possibly matching TRBD1 (5 bases). CDR1 MDHEN and CDR2 SYDVKM come from the germline V gene. Between the trimmed V and J ends, which lost 1 base and 4 bases, there was a span of 10 bases. The CDR3 length is 14 residues. The CDR3 loop is CASSLSRAGYGYTF. CDR3 DNA sequence: TGTGCCAGCAGTTTATCCAGGGCCGGCTATGGCTACACCTTC.

This clone turned up a few times. The J gene is TRBJ2-7, the V gene TRBV28; no reliable D call. CDR3 length: 13 amino acids. Trimming took off 3 bases at V and 3 bases at J, with 9 bases between the two ends. Germline assignment: CDR1 MDHEN and CDR2 SYDVKM. CDR3 bases: TGTGCCAGCAGTTTTGTGGGAATCTACGAGCAGTACTTC. It encodes CASSFVGIYEQYF. Full variable domain (missing parts from reference TRBV28 and TRBJ2-7): DVKVTQSSRYLVKRTGEKVFLECVQDMDHENMFWYRQDPGLGLRLIYFSYDVKMKEKGDIPEGYSVSREKKERFSLILESASTNQTSMYLCASSFVGIYEQYFGPGTRLTVT.

The genes are TRBV19 and TRBJ2-7; TRBD1 matches at 11 bases. This CDR3 has 15 residues. The V gene's germline CDR1 is LNHDA and CDR2 SQIVND (reference sequence). V lost 2 bases to trimming and J lost 6 bases; unmatched junction nucleotides: 6. This chain's CDR3 is CASSILGQGEGEQYF. The DNA for the CDR3 is TGTGCCAGTAGTATATTGGGACAGGGGGAAGGCGAGCAGTACTTC.

The V call is TRBV19, the J call TRBJ2-1; TRBD2 matches at 12 bases. The J segment lost 8 bases and the V segment lost 1 base, leaving 3 bases of the junction unmatched. Germline V CDR1 and CDR2: LNHDA, SQIVND (reference sequence). The CDR3 runs 15 residues. This chain's CDR3 is CASSIGTSGTDEQFF. DNA of the CDR3: TGTGCCAGTAGTATAGGGACTAGCGGGACGGATGAGCAGTTCTTC.

This sequence joins TRBV6-8 and TRBJ2-1; a possible D gene is TRBD1 (7 bases). V dropped 1 base and J dropped 5 bases, with 24 bases sitting between them. Germline V gene data show CDR1 as MNHGY and CDR2 as SAAAGT. The CDR3 covers 19 residues. CDR3 nucleotides: TGTGCCAGCAGTTACTGGGGGGACAGCGGAGGGGCGAGGCACAATGAGCAGTTCTTC. Amino acid sequence: CASSYWGDSGGARHNEQFF.

This clone was found a few times. The chain recombines TRBV9 with TRBJ2-1, with a tentative D call TRBD1 (5 bases). This CDR3 comprises 15 residues. Trimming removed 1 base at V and 5 bases at J, with 13 bases between. Germline lookup yields CDR1 SGDLS and CDR2 YYNGEE. In nucleotides, the CDR3 is TGTGCCAGCAGCGTACAGGGTTCGGCGGACAATGAGCAGTTCTTC. Its translation: CASSVQGSADNEQFF.

This clone was recorded once. The chain is built from TRBV28 and TRBJ1-1, with 8 bases matching TRBD1. The V gene's germline CDR1 is MDHEN and CDR2 SYDVKM. V trimming: 0 bases; J trimming: 3 bases; junction bases outside the gene matches: 0. This CDR3 contains 14 residues. CDR3 sequence reads: CASSLWDRDTEAFF. CDR3 in DNA: TGTGCCAGCAGTTTATGGGACAGGGACACTGAAGCTTTCTTT.

This chain connects TRBV4-1 to TRBJ1-2, with D perhaps matching TRBD1 (5 bases). Germline lookup yields CDR1 MGHRA and CDR2 YSYEKL. V lost 0 bases and J lost 2, with 10 bases in between. This CDR3 has 15 amino acids. CDR3 amino acids: CASSQEAGRNYGYTF. DNA of the CDR3: TGCGCCAGCAGCCAAGAAGCAGGGAGGAACTATGGCTACACCTTC.

This clone showed up many times. The CDR3 DNA sequence: TGTGCCAGCAGCTTGGGGGGACCGGGACAGGGGACCCGGTACTTC. Translation: CASSLGGPGQGTRYF. The chain carries TRBV11-3 and TRBJ2-4; 10 bases align to TRBD1. Per the germline V gene, CDR1 is SGHNT and CDR2 is YENEEA. Unmatched junction bases numbered 14, after V lost 3 bases and J lost 15 bases. The CDR3 length is 15 residues.

This chain links TRBV30 with TRBJ1-2, with D tentatively TRBD1 (6 bases). This CDR3 has 12 amino acids. V was clipped by 4 bases and J by 6 bases, with 12 bases between them. Per the germline V gene, CDR1 is GTSNPN and CDR2 is SVGIG (reference sequence). CDR3: CAWTGQHDGYTF. The CDR3 bases are TGTGCCTGGACCGGACAGCATGATGGCTACACCTTC. The whole variable domain, filled in from reference TRBV30 and TRBJ1-2, reads SQTIHQWPATLVQPVGSPLSLECTVEGTSNPNLYWYRQAAGRGLQLLFYSVGIGQISSEVPQNLSASRPQDRQFILSSKKLLLSDSGFYLCAWTGQHDGYTFGSGTRLTVV.

The count of this clone is one. The chain couples TRBV19 to TRBJ2-1, with D perhaps TRBD2 (6 bases). The CDR3 runs 15 residues. CDR1 and CDR2 from the germline V gene are LNHDA and SQIVND (reference sequence). Trimming cost V 6 bases and J 10 bases, with 22 bases left between them. Here the CDR3 reads CASSEGIGRAGEQFF. DNA for the CDR3: TGTGCCAGTAGCGAGGGGATCGGCCGGGCGGGGGAGCAGTTCTTC. The whole variable domain, remainder taken from reference TRBV19 and TRBJ2-1, is DGGITQSPKYLFRKEGQNVTLSCEQNLNHDAMYWYRQDPGQGLRLIYYSQIVNDFQKGDIAEGYSVSREKKESFPLTVTSAQKNPTAFYLCASSEGIGRAGEQFFGPGTRLTVL.

Of note for this clone: One junction end disagrees with the germline gene, perhaps due to a read error. This chain uses TRBV6-1 with TRBJ2-7; either TRBD1 or TRBD2 may supply D (5 bases each). CDR1 is MNHNS, CDR2 SASEGT, per germline. This CDR3 comprises 12 residues. The chain's CDR3 is CASSEGRRWGIF. The DNA for the CDR3 is TGTGCCAGCAGTGAAGGTCGGCGGTGGGGGATTTTC.